The clone carrying this T cell receptor (beta chain) was found a few times. Antigen specificity is unknown. The CDR3 is made up of 13 amino acids. Trimming pared 5 bases from V and 4 bases from J, leaving 11 bases between. From germline, CDR1 is SGHTA and CDR2 FQGNSA. Study observations and caveats: Tumor Treg TCRs overlapped most with tumor naive CD4+ cells. The larger cohort examined one V-J beta rearrangement, not whole repertoires. The TCR gene usage of tumor memory CD4+ T cells clustered together with blood and lymph node memory CD4+ cells and with lymph node naive CD4+ cells.

Tregs were sorted as CD4+CD25+CD127-/low cells. Semi-nested PCR with Nested Universal Primer A followed constant-region reverse priming of full-length variable regions. Using its own MiXCR run on the 5' RACE reads, TCRdb lists one record per CDR3 protein. The profile shows about 9,200 distinct CDR3 sequences, around 52% of them singletons. The V call is TRBV7-2, the J call TRBJ2-5, with unresolved D. The TCR sequence derives from a female donor with breast cancer. The sequencing sample was made of Tregs sorted from a lymph node. The DNA for the CDR3 is TGTGCCAGCAGCCTCGACCGGTTAGAGACCCAGTACTTC. Amino acid sequence: CASSLDRLETQYF.